These 30 T cell receptor beta chains were all obtained from the same sample, sequenced in a study of T cells after yellow fever vaccination. TCRdb processed the 5' RACE reads anew with MiXCR; each CDR3 protein has one entry. The profile shows hundreds of thousands of distinct CDR3 sequences, about 19% of them singletons. Sequencing was performed on PBMCs, taken 15 days after the yellow fever booster vaccination. The origin of the receptors is a man aged 25 to 40 who received the YFV17D yellow fever vaccine.

The table lists this clonotype with a few counts. This chain uses TRBV7-8 with TRBJ2-7, with 11 bases identical to TRBD2. With V trimmed by 0 bases and J by 3 bases, 13 bases remained unmatched. This CDR3 region has 19 residues. Germline CDR1 reads SGHVS; CDR2 reads FQNEAQ. This chain's CDR3 is CASSLASIISGRAIYEQYF. CDR3 sequence (DNA): TGTGCCAGCAGCTTAGCGTCAATCATTAGCGGGAGGGCCATCTACGAGCAGTACTTC. Complete variable domain (other parts from reference TRBV7-8 and TRBJ2-7): GAGVSQSPRYKVAKRGQDVALRCDPISGHVSLFWYQQALGQGPEFLTYFQNEAQLDKSGLPSDRFFAERPEGSVSTLKIQRTQQEDSAVYLCASSLASIISGRAIYEQYFGPGTRLTVT.

The V and J genes are TRBV7-2 and TRBJ2-7; D gene unclear. The CDR3 is 16 residues long. V lost 5 bases to trimming and J lost 7 bases, with 24 bases between them. Germline-derived CDR1 and CDR2 are SGHTA and FQGNSA. DNA for the CDR3: TGTGCCAGCAGCCCTCCGAGAAGGGATCCCCTTGGGGAGCAGTACTTC. This sequence encodes CASSPPRRDPLGEQYF.

V is TRBV10-3 and J is TRBJ2-7; D perhaps matches TRBD1 (6 bases). The CDR3 has 14 amino acids. V was trimmed by 2 bases and J by 6 bases, leaving 14 bases between them. The germline CDR1 and CDR2 sequences are ENHRY and SYGVKD. CDR3 bases: TGTGCCATCAGTGAGGGGGCAGGGGTTGGCGAGCAGTACTTC. Translating gives CAISEGAGVGEQYF.

This clonotype was seen a handful of times. This sequence joins TRBV12-3 or TRBV12-4 and TRBJ2-5; D remains ambiguous. The CDR3 consists of 13 residues. V dropped 3 bases and J dropped 8 bases, with 13 bases sitting between them. CDR3 protein: CASSLDLYGTQYF. CDR3 DNA sequence: TGTGCCAGCAGTTTGGACCTGTACGGCACCCAGTACTTC.

The chain recombines TRBV7-2 with TRBJ2-1; TRBD2 matches 7 bases. CDR1 SGHTA and CDR2 FQGNSA come from the germline V gene. The ends lost 1 base at V and 8 bases at J; junction bases unmatched: 5. The CDR3 covers 14 residues. The CDR3: CASSLEGGFDEQFF. In DNA, the CDR3 is TGTGCCAGCAGCTTAGAGGGAGGGTTCGATGAGCAGTTCTTC.

This clonotype turned up a few times. The chain has TRBV6-1 and TRBJ2-2; possible D gene TRBD1, 6 bases. The V end lost 6 bases, the J end lost 0 bases, and 17 bases lay between the germline ends. CDR3 length equals 17 residues. The germline gives CDR1 MNHNS, CDR2 SASEGT. CDR3 residues: CASSPLQGSSNTGELFF. For the CDR3, the DNA is TGTGCCAGCAGCCCGCTGCAGGGGAGCTCGAACACCGGGGAGCTGTTTTTT.

This clonotype has only a few counts. This rearrangement joins TRBV5-1 to TRBJ2-2, with 10 nucleotides matching TRBD2. The V segment lost 1 base and the J segment 6 bases; nucleotides outside the gene matches: 15. Germline CDR1 and CDR2: SGHRS and YFSETQ. CDR3 length: 19 amino acids. The CDR3 region is CASSLSLRPLAGDPGELFF. Written as DNA, the CDR3 is TGCGCCAGCAGCTTGAGCCTTCGACCGCTAGCGGGAGACCCCGGGGAGCTGTTTTTT.

The chain couples TRBV5-1 to TRBJ1-1, with TRBD1 as a possible D gene (6 bases). Trimming pared 8 bases from V and 0 bases from J, leaving 17 bases between. Germline loops: CDR1 SGHRS, CDR2 YFSETQ. This CDR3 has 15 residues. The CDR3 reads CASSLGQRMNTEAFF. In nucleotides, the CDR3 is TGCGCCAGTAGCCTAGGACAGCGTATGAACACTGAAGCTTTCTTT.

The rearrangement links TRBV10-1 to TRBJ2-1, with D possibly TRBD2 on 6 matching bases. V shed 5 bases and J shed 5 bases, with 19 bases lying between them. The CDR3 sequence is 16 residues long. The germline V gene has CDR1 WNHNN and CDR2 SYGVQD (reference sequence). This chain's CDR3 is CASSKGAGNFNNEQFF. In DNA form, the CDR3 reads TGCGCCAGCAGTAAAGGAGCGGGCAACTTTAACAATGAGCAGTTCTTC.

The chain uses TRBV6-5 and TRBJ2-7; 8 bases map to TRBD1. The CDR3 runs to 14 residues. Germline values: CDR1 MNHEY, CDR2 SVGAGI. V trimming: 6 bases; J trimming: 2 bases; junction bases outside the gene matches: 6. The CDR3 spells CASRNQGATYEQYF. The CDR3 DNA sequence: TGTGCCAGCAGAAATCAGGGGGCTACCTACGAGCAGTACTTC.

This clonotype showed up just a few times. V usage is TRBV29-1 and J usage is TRBJ2-7, with 8 nucleotides matching TRBD2. The junction had 5 bases not matched to a gene; V was cut back by 4 bases and J by 3 bases. CDR3 length: 13 residues. Looked up from germline, CDR1 is SQVTM and CDR2 is ANQGSEA. The CDR3 DNA is TGCAGCGTTGTATTAGCGGGACACTACGAGCAGTACTTC. Translation: CSVVLAGHYEQYF.

This clonotype has ten or more counts. V gene TRBV11-2 combines with J gene TRBJ2-3, with a possible D match to TRBD1 (6 bases). Germline lookup yields CDR1 SGHAT and CDR2 FQNNGV. Between the trimmed V and J ends, which lost 6 bases and 5 bases, there was a span of 9 bases. This CDR3 comprises 12 residues. As DNA, the CDR3 is TGTGCCAGCAGACGCAGGGGAGATACGCAGTATTTT. Amino acids: CASRRRGDTQYF.

The chain links TRBV18 to TRBJ2-5; 9 nucleotides match TRBD2. Germline loops: CDR1 KGHSH, CDR2 LQKENI. The CDR3 sequence is 15 residues long. With 10 bases clipped from V and 0 bases from J, the junction kept 9 bases outside the gene matches. CDR3 region: CATLKEREDQETQYF. CDR3 coding DNA: TGTGCCACCCTCAAGGAGCGGGAGGACCAAGAGACCCAGTACTTC. Full variable domain (outside the CDR3, taken from reference TRBV18 and TRBJ2-5): NAGVMQNPRHLVRRRGQEARLRCSPMKGHSHVYWYRQLPEEGLKFMVYLQKENIIDESGMPKERFSAEFPKEGPSILRIQQVVRGDSAAYFCATLKEREDQETQYFGPGTRLLVL.

In the case of this clonotype: A much larger clone differs from this one at a single base, so this may be a read error. The V gene is TRBV5-1, the J gene TRBJ2-1; perhaps TRBD2 as D (6 bases). Germline loops: CDR1 SGHRS, CDR2 YFSETQ. Trimming pared 4 bases from V and 1 base from J, leaving 6 bases between. The length of the CDR3 is 13 residues. Written as DNA, the CDR3 is TGCGCCAGCAGCGGGAGGTCCTACAATGAGCAGTTCTTC. It yields the protein CASSGRSYNEQFF.

This clonotype was picked up a small number of times. The chain employs TRBV18 and TRBJ2-7; possible D gene TRBD1, 5 bases. The length of the CDR3 is 12 residues. V lost 6 bases and J lost 6, with 12 bases in between. Germline lookup yields CDR1 KGHSH and CDR2 LQKENI. This CDR3 reads CASSPGIGEQYF. The DNA of the CDR3 is TGTGCCAGCTCCCCAGGGATCGGCGAGCAGTACTTC.

This clonotype was seen a handful of times. This chain uses TRBV20-1 with TRBJ2-2; D uncertain. The ends were cut back, 4 bases at V and 2 bases at J, with 11 bases in the middle. The CDR3 totals 14 residues. Germline CDR1 and CDR2: DFQATT and SNEGSKA (reference sequence). The CDR3 DNA sequence: TGCAGTGCTATGAGTGGGGTCAACACCGGGGAGCTGTTTTTT. This gives the protein CSAMSGVNTGELFF.

This clonotype was seen once. The rearrangement links TRBV30 to TRBJ2-2; D is possibly TRBD1 (6 bases). V lost 3 bases and J 5 bases, leaving 10 bases between the germline ends. Germline-derived CDR1 and CDR2 are GTSNPN and SVGIG (reference sequence). The CDR3 sequence is 13 residues long. CDR3 coding DNA: TGTGCCTGGAGGACTACAGGGACCGGGGAGCTGTTTTTT. Translated, it gives CAWRTTGTGELFF.

This clonotype was seen more than once but under ten times. The genes are TRBV20-1 and TRBJ2-7; 7 nucleotides align to TRBD2. The germline V gene has CDR1 DFQATT and CDR2 SNEGSKA (reference sequence). This CDR3 is built from 13 residues. With 6 bases clipped from V and 3 bases from J, the junction kept 8 bases outside the gene matches. The CDR3 sequence is CSATAASGYEQYF. The CDR3 DNA reads as TGCAGTGCAACGGCCGCTAGCGGCTACGAGCAGTACTTC.

J is TRBJ2-1 and V is TRBV24-1; D perhaps matches TRBD2 (5 bases). Trimming removed 1 base from V and 4 bases from J, with 16 bases in between. From germline, CDR1 is KGHDR and CDR2 SFDVKD. The CDR3 loop spans 17 amino acids. DNA for the CDR3: TGTGCCACCAGTGATTTTAGCCTAGCAGATAAATACAATGAGCAGTTCTTC. Its protein product is CATSDFSLADKYNEQFF.

This chain links TRBV20-1 with TRBJ2-7, with 7 bases fitting TRBD2. The V segment lost 4 bases and the J segment 7 bases; nucleotides outside the gene matches: 10. The germline gives CDR1 DFQATT, CDR2 SNEGSKA (reference sequence). The CDR3 extends over 13 amino acids. DNA of the CDR3: TGCAGTGCTAAAGGAGCGGGAACTAAAGAGCAGTACTTC. This codes for CSAKGAGTKEQYF.

This clonotype was seen only a few times. The rearrangement joins TRBV5-1 to TRBJ2-1; no reliable D call. Trimming took 2 bases from V and 8 from J, leaving 11 bases between them. Germline V gene lookup returns CDR1 SGHRS and CDR2 YFSETQ. The length of the CDR3 is 13 residues. The CDR3 bases are TGCGCCAGCAGCTTCGGGTCGGGCTATGAGCAGTTCTTC. As protein: CASSFGSGYEQFF.

The sample holds a few counts of this clonotype. The rearrangement joins TRBV5-1 to TRBJ2-7; D uncertain. V lost 0 bases, J lost 5 bases, and 18 bases lay in between. CDR3 length: 16 amino acids. CDR1 SGHRS and CDR2 YFSETQ come from the germline V gene. The CDR3 loop is CASSLGVQLSRDEQYF. CDR3 sequence (DNA): TGCGCCAGCAGCTTGGGGGTCCAGCTTAGCCGCGACGAGCAGTACTTC.

The V call is TRBV30, the J call TRBJ2-1, with TRBD2 as a possible D gene (6 bases). Germline V CDR1 and CDR2: GTSNPN, SVGIG (reference sequence). Trimming took off 3 bases at V and 3 bases at J, with 15 bases between the two ends. The CDR3 contains 15 residues. The CDR3 region has the DNA TGTGCCTGGAGGAACTCGGGGGAATACTACAATGAGCAGTTCTTC. Translation: CAWRNSGEYYNEQFF.

In its sample, this clonotype was seen a few times. This chain links TRBV29-1 with TRBJ2-7, with 11 bases that match TRBD1. This CDR3 comprises 13 residues. Germline V CDR1 and CDR2: SQVTM, ANQGSEA. The junction had 4 bases not matched to a gene; V was cut back by 6 bases and J by 3 bases. The CDR3 is CSVEGQGGYEQYF. The DNA of the CDR3 is TGCAGCGTCGAGGGACAGGGGGGCTACGAGCAGTACTTC.

This clonotype was found a few times. The CDR3 spells CASSPGRQGFKNIQYF. CDR3 nucleotides: TGTGCCAGCAGCCCTGGGCGACAGGGTTTCAAAAACATTCAGTACTTC. The genes are TRBV7-2 and TRBJ2-4, with 7 bases lining up with TRBD1. This CDR3 is built from 16 residues. After removal of 5 bases from V and 3 bases from J, the junction contained 10 bases not matched to a gene. Per germline, CDR1 SGHTA and CDR2 FQGNSA.

This clonotype was observed a few times. This sequence joins TRBV29-1 and TRBJ2-1; possible D gene TRBD1, 6 bases. V lost 7 bases and J 6 bases, leaving 16 bases between the germline ends. Looked up from germline, CDR1 is SQVTM and CDR2 is ANQGSEA. This CDR3 has 13 amino acids. The CDR3 DNA reads TGCAGCGCTCTAAGGGGGTCGAGCAATGAGCAGTTCTTC. Protein: CSALRGSSNEQFF.

The V gene is TRBV7-2, the J gene TRBJ2-7; 9 bases agree with TRBD2. Germline V CDR1 and CDR2: SGHTA, FQGNSA. The CDR3 extends over 15 amino acids. V dropped 3 bases and J dropped 2; count of bases not matched to a gene: 5. CDR3 region: CASSFTSGPAYEQYF. The CDR3 DNA sequence: TGTGCCAGCAGCTTCACTAGCGGGCCCGCCTACGAGCAGTACTTC.

CDR3 protein: CATSREGGNTIYF. The CDR3 DNA follows: TGTGCCACCAGCAGAGAAGGGGGAAACACCATATATTTT. V usage is TRBV15 and J usage is TRBJ1-3; D not resolved. Trimming left V 0 bases short and J 4 bases short, with 4 bases between. Germline V gene data show CDR1 as LNHNV and CDR2 as YYDKDF (reference sequence). The CDR3 runs to 13 residues.

The chain combines TRBV30 with TRBJ2-7, with 8 bases aligning to TRBD2. Trimming at V came to 4 bases and at J to 6 bases, leaving 5 bases not matched to a gene. The germline gives CDR1 GTSNPN, CDR2 SVGIG (reference sequence). CDR3 length equals 12 residues. Written as DNA, the CDR3 is TGTGCCTGGACCGGGACTAGTGGCGAGCAGTACTTC. It yields the protein CAWTGTSGEQYF.

The V call is TRBV5-6, the J call TRBJ2-3; TRBD1 might be the D (6 bases). Germline CDR1 SGHDT, CDR2 YYEEEE. The V end was cut by 0 bases, the J end by 2 bases, with 13 bases between. The CDR3 is 16 amino acids. The CDR3 DNA reads as TGTGCCAGCAGCTTGGAACAGGGTCTTAACACAGATACGCAGTATTTT. Its translation: CASSLEQGLNTDTQYF.